The next 7 T cell receptor beta chains were all read from a single sample in a study of control samples from healthy donors and cancer patients (TCRdb year 2020). The library was built by means of the immunoSEQ multiplex PCR assay. What TCRdb holds here is the immuneACCESS table cut down to in-frame rearrangements. Part of the clones is not present; checked against another copy, under half of the missing clones reflect an unresolved V gene, and the others are unexplained. Within this sample are around 180,000 clones, with approximately 94% of them counted one time only. The ten largest clones capture about 1.4% of the sample. Sequenced sample: blood. The source of these receptors is a woman aged 18-29 years in good health.

This CDR3 reads CASSANQETQYF. CDR3 DNA sequence: TGTGCCAGCAGCGCGAACCAAGAGACCCAGTACTTC. V gene TRBV9 combines with J gene TRBJ2-5; D ambiguous. Germline assignment: CDR1 SGDLS and CDR2 YYNGEE. CDR3 length: 12 residues. The V and J ends lost 3 bases and 0 bases respectively, with 3 bases between them.

The V call is TRBV10-3, the J call TRBJ1-3; a weak D match, TRBD1 (5 bases). V was pared by 4 bases and J by 4 bases, with 8 bases between. The CDR3 contains 13 residues. Germline CDR1 is ENHRY and CDR2 is SYGVKD. This chain's CDR3 is CAISGPGGNTIYF. CDR3 sequence (DNA): TGTGCCATCAGTGGACCAGGGGGAAACACCATATATTTT.

The chain carries TRBV6-6 and TRBJ2-1; 14 bases align to TRBD2. Trimming took 5 bases from V and 9 from J; bases not matched to a gene: 12. The CDR3 totals 17 residues. From germline, CDR1 is MNHNY and CDR2 SVGAGI (reference sequence). The CDR3 spells CASSHPPGLAGVSEQFF. CDR3 DNA sequence: TGTGCCAGCAGTCATCCGCCGGGACTAGCGGGAGTAAGTGAGCAGTTCTTC.

V and J are TRBV7-9 and TRBJ2-7, with D possibly matching TRBD2 (6 bases). There are 14 residues in the CDR3. Germline V gene data show CDR1 as SEHNR and CDR2 as FQNEAQ (reference sequence). Deletions cut 3 bases from V and 3 bases from J, with 12 bases between. The CDR3 loop reads CASSLAGGDYEQYF. DNA for the CDR3: TGTGCCAGCAGCTTGGCCGGGGGAGACTACGAGCAGTACTTC.

CDR3 sequence (DNA): TGTGCCAGCAGTTACAGCTCTGGGGCCAACGTCCTGACTTTC. Protein sequence: CASSYSSGANVLTF. V is TRBV6-2 or TRBV6-3 and J is TRBJ2-6; no reliable D call. The CDR3 loop spans 14 amino acids. Trimming left V 2 bases short and J 0 bases short, with 2 bases between. Germline V gene sequence: CDR1 MNHEY, CDR2 SVGEGT.

The CDR3 coding sequence is TGTGCCAGCAGCAACGGGAGAGCCTACGAGCAGTACTTC. Protein product: CASSNGRAYEQYF. The rearrangement links TRBV6-2 or TRBV6-3 to TRBJ2-7; D might be TRBD2 (6 bases). Germline CDR1 and CDR2: MNHEY and SVGEGT. Between the trimmed V and J ends, which lost 6 bases and 2 bases, there was a span of 11 bases. This CDR3 has 13 residues.

V usage is TRBV14 and J usage is TRBJ2-2; D possibly corresponds to TRBD2 (5 bases). The CDR3 runs to 15 residues. Trimming took off 4 bases at V and 1 base at J, with 10 bases between the two ends. Germline V lookup: CDR1 SGHDN, CDR2 FVKESK. The CDR3 nucleotides are TGTGCCAGCAGCCCCTTAGGAGGGAACACCGGGGAGCTGTTTTTT. Translated: CASSPLGGNTGELFF.